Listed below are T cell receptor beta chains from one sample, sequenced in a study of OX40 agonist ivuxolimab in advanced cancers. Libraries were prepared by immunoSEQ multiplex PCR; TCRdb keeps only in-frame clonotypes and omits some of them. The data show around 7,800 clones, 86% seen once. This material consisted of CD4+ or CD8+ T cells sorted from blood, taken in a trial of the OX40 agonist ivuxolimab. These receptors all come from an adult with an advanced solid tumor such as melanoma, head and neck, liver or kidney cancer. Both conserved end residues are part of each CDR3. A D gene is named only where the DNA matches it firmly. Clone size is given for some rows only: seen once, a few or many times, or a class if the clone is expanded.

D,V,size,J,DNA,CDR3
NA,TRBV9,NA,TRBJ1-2,TGTGCCAGCAGCGTAGGTCAGGGTGGATATGGCTACACCTTC,CASSVGQGGYGYTF
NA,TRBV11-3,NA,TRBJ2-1,TGTGCCAGCAGCTTAGGTTTCACAGGAAGCCTCAATGAGCAGTTCTTC,CASSLGFTGSLNEQFF
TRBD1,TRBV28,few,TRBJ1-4,TGTGCCAGCAGTTTACCGGGACAGGGATACGAAAAACTGTTTTTT,CASSLPGQGYEKLFF
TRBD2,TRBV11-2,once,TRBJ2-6,TGTGCCAGCAGCCCGACTTCGGGGGGCTCTGGGGCCAACGTCCTGACTTTC,CASSPTSGGSGANVLTF
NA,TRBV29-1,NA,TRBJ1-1,TGCAGCGTTGATGGGCAGGGCAGTGAAGCTTTCTTT,CSVDGQGSEAFF
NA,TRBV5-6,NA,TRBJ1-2,TGTGCCAGCAGCTTGAGGGGAGGGAGTGGCTACACCTTC,CASSLRGGSGYTF
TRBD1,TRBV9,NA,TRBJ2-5,TGTGCCAGCAGCGTAGATTGGGACAGGCAAGAGACCCAGTACTTC,CASSVDWDRQETQYF
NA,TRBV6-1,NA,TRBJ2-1,TGTGCCAGCAGTAGGGAAAATGAGCAGTTCTTC,CASSRENEQFF
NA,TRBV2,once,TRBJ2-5,TGTGCCAGCACTTCGACAATCCAAGAGACCCAGTACTTC,CASTSTIQETQYF
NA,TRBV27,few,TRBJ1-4,TGTGCCAGCAGTCAACGCCCCCCCCCAGATAATGAAAAACTGTTTTTT,CASSQRPPPDNEKLFF
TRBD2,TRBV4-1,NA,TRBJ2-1,TGCGCCAGCAGCAAAGGGGTAATAGCGGGGGGCAATGAGCAGTTCTTC,CASSKGVIAGGNEQFF
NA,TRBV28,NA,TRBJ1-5,TGTGCCAGCAGCAATCTAGAGAGGCCCCAGCATTTT,CASSNLERPQHF
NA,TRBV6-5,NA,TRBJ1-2,TGTGCCAGCAGAGGGTCCTTTGATTATGGCTACACCTTC,CASRGSFDYGYTF
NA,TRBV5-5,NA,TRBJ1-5,TGTGCCAGCAGCTGGAGGGTCTTCGGGAGCAATCAGCCCCAGCATTTT,CASSWRVFGSNQPQHF
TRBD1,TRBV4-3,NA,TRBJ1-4,TGCGCCAGCAGCGAGGGACAGGCCGGAAAACTGTTTTTT,CASSEGQAGKLFF
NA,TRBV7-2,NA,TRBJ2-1,TGTGCCAGCAACTTTCGGGGGGCGAATGAGCAGTTCTTC,CASNFRGANEQFF
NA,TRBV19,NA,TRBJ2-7,TGTGCCAGTAGCATACGTACAGAAACCTACGAGCAGTACTTC,CASSIRTETYEQYF
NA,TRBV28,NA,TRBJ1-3,TGTGCCAGCAGTTTCGGAGGAGGGGGCTCTGGAAACACCATATATTTT,CASSFGGGGSGNTIYF
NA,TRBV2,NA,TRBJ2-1,TGTGCCAGCAGTCGGGACCGGACGAATGAGCAGTTCTTC,CASSRDRTNEQFF
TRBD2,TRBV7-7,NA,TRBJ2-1,TGTGCTAGCAGCTTACTAGCGGGGGGTGAGCAGTTCTTC,CASSLLAGGEQFF
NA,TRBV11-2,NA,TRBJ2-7,TGTGCCAGCAGCTTAGAGAGGAGCTCCTACGAGCAGTACTTC,CASSLERSSYEQYF
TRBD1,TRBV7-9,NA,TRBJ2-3,TGTGCCAGCAGCTTAGGGACAGGGGGGACTCGCACAGATACGCAGTATTTT,CASSLGTGGTRTDTQYF
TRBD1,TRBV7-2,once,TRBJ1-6,TGTGCCAGCAGCTCCGGGACAGGGACATCACCCCTCCACTTT,CASSSGTGTSPLHF
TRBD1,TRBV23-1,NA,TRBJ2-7,TGCGCCAGCAGCGACAGGGGACGCCACGAGCAGTACTTC,CASSDRGRHEQYF
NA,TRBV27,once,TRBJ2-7,TGTGCCAGCAGTTCTTACTACGAGCAGTACTTC,CASSSYYEQYF
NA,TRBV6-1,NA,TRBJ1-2,TGTGCCAGCATGCTGAGGTATGGCTACACCTTC,CASMLRYGYTF
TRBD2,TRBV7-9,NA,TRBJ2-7,TGTGCCAGCAGCTTACACGCGGGAGGGCCCTTCCCCTACGAGCAGTACTTC,CASSLHAGGPFPYEQYF
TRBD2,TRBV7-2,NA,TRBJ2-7,TGTGCCAGCAGCTCACCCGAGGGCGGGAGAATGTACGAGCAGTACTTC,CASSSPEGGRMYEQYF
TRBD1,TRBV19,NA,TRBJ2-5,TGTGCCAGTAGATCCACAGGGGGCATCGAGACCCAGTACTTC,CASRSTGGIETQYF
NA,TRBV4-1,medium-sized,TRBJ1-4,TGCGCCAGCAGCGATAGGCAGTTTAATGAAAAACTGTTTTTT,CASSDRQFNEKLFF
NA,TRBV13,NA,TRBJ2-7,TGTGCCAGCAGCTTAAGACCCACAGGGCTCGCCTACGAGCAGTACTTC,CASSLRPTGLAYEQYF
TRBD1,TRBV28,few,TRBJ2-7,TGTGCCAGCAGTCCGCGAGAGGGACAGGGGAGATACGAGCAGTACTTC,CASSPREGQGRYEQYF
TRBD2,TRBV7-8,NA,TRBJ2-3,TGTGCCAGCAGCTTGGGACTAGCGGAACGATACTTCACAGATACGCAGTATTTT,CASSLGLAERYFTDTQYF
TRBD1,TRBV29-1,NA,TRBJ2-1,TGCAGCGCGGGACAGGATCTCTACAATGAGCAGTTCTTC,CSAGQDLYNEQFF
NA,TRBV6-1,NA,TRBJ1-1,TGTGCCAGCATCCAAGGGGGGACGAACACTGAAGCTTTCTTT,CASIQGGTNTEAFF
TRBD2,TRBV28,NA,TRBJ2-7,TGTGCCAGCAGTTTAGAGATGGGGACTAGCGGGAGGAGCTCCTACGAGCAGTACTTC,CASSLEMGTSGRSSYEQYF
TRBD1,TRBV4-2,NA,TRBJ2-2,TGTGCCAGCAGCCCTAGAGACAGGGGGCGCGGCGGGGAGCTGTTTTTT,CASSPRDRGRGGELFF
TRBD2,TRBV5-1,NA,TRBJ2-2,TGCGCCAGCAGCTTGGGGACTAGCGGGCCGAACACCGGGGAGCTGTTTTTT,CASSLGTSGPNTGELFF
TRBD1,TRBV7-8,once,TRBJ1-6,TGTGCCAGCAGCCCACGACAGGGGGTTAATTCACCCCTCCACTTT,CASSPRQGVNSPLHF
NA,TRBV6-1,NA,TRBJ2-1,TGTGCCAGCAGTGAAGTCATACGTTCCTACGGTGAGCAGTTCTTC,CASSEVIRSYGEQFF
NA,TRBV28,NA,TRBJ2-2,TGTGCCAGCAGTGCCGCCACAGGGTGGAGCGGGGAGCTGTTTTTT,CASSAATGWSGELFF
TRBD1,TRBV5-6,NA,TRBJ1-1,TGTGCCAGCAGCTCCTCCGGGACAGAGAACACTGAAGCTTTCTTT,CASSSSGTENTEAFF
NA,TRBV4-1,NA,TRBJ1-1,TGCGCCAGCAGCCAAGAAGTAACGACGAACACTGAAGCTTTCTTT,CASSQEVTTNTEAFF
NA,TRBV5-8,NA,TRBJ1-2,TGTGCCAGCAGGCGCGGACGGAGTTCTGACACCTTC,CASRRGRSSDTF
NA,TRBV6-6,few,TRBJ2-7,TGTGCCAGCAGAAGGGCAGGACTGTACGAGCAGTACTTC,CASRRAGLYEQYF
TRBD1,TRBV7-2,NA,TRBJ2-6,TGTGCCAGCAGCCCGGACAGGGGGTTCCTCTCTGGGGCCAACGTCCTGACTTTC,CASSPDRGFLSGANVLTF
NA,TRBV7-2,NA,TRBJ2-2,TGTGCCAGCAGCTTACCTGACTGGAAGGGGCTGTTTTTT,CASSLPDWKGLFF
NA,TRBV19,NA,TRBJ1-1,TGTGCCAGTAGTGCGACGGGCACTACGAACACTGAAGCTTTCTTT,CASSATGTTNTEAFF